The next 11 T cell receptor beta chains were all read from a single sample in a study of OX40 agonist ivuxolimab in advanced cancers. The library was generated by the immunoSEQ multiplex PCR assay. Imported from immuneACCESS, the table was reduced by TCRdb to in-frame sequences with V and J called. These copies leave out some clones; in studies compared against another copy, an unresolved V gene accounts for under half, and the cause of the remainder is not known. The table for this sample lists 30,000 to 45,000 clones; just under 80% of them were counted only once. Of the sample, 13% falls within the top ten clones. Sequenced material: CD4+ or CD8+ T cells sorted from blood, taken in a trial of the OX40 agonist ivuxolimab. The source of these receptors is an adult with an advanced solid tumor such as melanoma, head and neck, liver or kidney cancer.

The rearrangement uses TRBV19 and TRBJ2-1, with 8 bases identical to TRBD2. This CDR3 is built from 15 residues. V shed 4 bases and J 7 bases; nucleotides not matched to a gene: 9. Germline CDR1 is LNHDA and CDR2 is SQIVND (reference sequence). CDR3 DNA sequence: TGTGCCAGTAGTAGCCCGGGACTAGTTACAAATGAGCAGTTCTTC. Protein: CASSSPGLVTNEQFF.

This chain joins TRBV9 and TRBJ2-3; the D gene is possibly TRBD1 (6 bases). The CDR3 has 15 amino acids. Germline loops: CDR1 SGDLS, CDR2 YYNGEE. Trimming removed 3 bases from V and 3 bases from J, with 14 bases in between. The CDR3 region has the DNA TGTGCCAGCAGCGCATTACAGGGTAGTACAGATACGCAGTATTTT. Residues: CASSALQGSTDTQYF.

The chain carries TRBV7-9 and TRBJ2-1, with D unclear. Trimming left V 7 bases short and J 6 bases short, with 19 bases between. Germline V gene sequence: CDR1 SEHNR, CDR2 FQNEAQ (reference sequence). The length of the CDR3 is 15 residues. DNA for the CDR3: TGTGCCAGCAACAGCGTCCTGCGAGGTAGCAATGAGCAGTTCTTC. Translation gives CASNSVLRGSNEQFF.

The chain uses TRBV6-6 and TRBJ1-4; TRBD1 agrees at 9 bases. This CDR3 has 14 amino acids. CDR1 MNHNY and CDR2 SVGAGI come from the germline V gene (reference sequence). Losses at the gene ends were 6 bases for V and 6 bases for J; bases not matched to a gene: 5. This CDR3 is CASSRDRVYEKLFF. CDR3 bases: TGTGCCAGCAGCAGGGACAGGGTTTATGAAAAACTGTTTTTT.

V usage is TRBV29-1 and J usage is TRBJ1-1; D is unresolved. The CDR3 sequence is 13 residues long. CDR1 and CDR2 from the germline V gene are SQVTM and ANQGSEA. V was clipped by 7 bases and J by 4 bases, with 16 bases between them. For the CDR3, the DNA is TGCAGCGCCCGGGGAGGGTTCAGCACTGAAGCTTTCTTT. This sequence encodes CSARGGFSTEAFF.

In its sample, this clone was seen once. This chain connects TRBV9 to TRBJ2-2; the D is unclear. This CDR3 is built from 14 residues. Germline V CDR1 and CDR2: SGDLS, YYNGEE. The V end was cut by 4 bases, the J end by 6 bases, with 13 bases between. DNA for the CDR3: TGTGCCAGCAGCTCAGACGGACGCTCCGGGGAGCTGTTTTTT. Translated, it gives CASSSDGRSGELFF.

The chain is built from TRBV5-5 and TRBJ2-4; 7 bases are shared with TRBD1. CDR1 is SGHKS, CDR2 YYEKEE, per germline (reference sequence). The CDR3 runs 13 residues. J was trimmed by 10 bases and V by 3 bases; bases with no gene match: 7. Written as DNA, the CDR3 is TGTGCCAGCAGCTGGGGGACAGACGAGATTCAGTACTTC. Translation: CASSWGTDEIQYF.

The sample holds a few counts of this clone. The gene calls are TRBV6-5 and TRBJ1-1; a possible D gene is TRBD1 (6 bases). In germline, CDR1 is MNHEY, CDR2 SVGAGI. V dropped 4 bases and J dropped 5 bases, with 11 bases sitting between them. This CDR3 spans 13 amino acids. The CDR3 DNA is TGTGCCAGCAGTTTACAGGGAACGACTGAAGCTTTCTTT. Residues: CASSLQGTTEAFF.

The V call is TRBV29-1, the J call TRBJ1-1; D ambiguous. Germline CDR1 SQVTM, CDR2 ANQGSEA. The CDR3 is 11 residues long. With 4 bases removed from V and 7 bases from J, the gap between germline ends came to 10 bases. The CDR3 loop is CSVVVSFEAFF. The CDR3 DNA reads TGCAGCGTTGTAGTCTCCTTTGAAGCTTTCTTT.

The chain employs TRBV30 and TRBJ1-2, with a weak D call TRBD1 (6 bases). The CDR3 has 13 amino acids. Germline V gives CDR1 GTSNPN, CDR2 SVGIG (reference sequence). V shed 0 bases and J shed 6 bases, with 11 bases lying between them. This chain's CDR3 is CAWSVLQGHGYTF. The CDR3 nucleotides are TGTGCCTGGAGTGTACTACAGGGACATGGCTACACCTTC.

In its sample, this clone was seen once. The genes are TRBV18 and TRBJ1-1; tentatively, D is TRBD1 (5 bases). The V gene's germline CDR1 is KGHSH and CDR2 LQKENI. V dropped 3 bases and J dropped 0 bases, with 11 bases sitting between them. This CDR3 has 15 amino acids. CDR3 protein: CASSPEAGLNTEAFF. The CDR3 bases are TGTGCCAGCTCACCTGAGGCAGGGTTGAACACTGAAGCTTTCTTT.